These 3 T cell receptor beta chains came from one sample sequenced in a study of CD8 T cells in ankylosing spondylitis. Study-level results: A motif in TCR beta, a set of roughly eight highly homologous variants, appeared characteristic of ankylosing spondylitis blood.

These TCRs' antigens remain unknown. TCRdb reprocessed the 5' RACE reads via MiXCR and lists one record per CDR3 protein. The table has roughly 700,000 distinct CDR3 sequences, roughly 19% seen once. Input material: blood, either unsorted or a sorted T cell fraction (not recorded which). All receptors come from a male donor with ankylosing spondylitis.

The rearrangement links TRBV7-3 to TRBJ2-2; TRBD2 agrees at 8 bases. The V gene's germline CDR1 is SGHTA and CDR2 FQGTGA. The V segment lost 4 bases and the J segment 1 base; nucleotides outside the gene matches: 2. The CDR3 is made up of 15 amino acids. CDR3 bases: TGTGCCAGCAGCTCTAGCGGGCTGAACACCGGGGAGCTGTTTTTT. Its translation is CASSSSGLNTGELFF.

V gene TRBV15 combines with J gene TRBJ1-1, with D perhaps TRBD1 (5 bases). V lost 8 bases, J lost 8 bases, and 21 bases lay in between. The CDR3 is 14 residues long. CDR1 LNHNV and CDR2 YYDKDF come from the germline V gene (reference sequence). The CDR3 DNA reads as TGTGCCACCTCAAGTGGGACCGGCAACCGAGAAGCTTTCTTT. Translated: CATSSGTGNREAFF.

This chain links TRBV5-6 with TRBJ2-7; TRBD1 agrees at 8 bases. The length of the CDR3 is 16 residues. Germline V gene sequence: CDR1 SGHDT, CDR2 YYEEEE. Losses at the gene ends were 4 bases for V and 2 bases for J; bases not matched to a gene: 11. The CDR3 region is CASSTALGQDAYEQYF. CDR3 nucleotide sequence: TGTGCCAGCAGCACGGCCCTGGGACAGGATGCCTACGAGCAGTACTTC.